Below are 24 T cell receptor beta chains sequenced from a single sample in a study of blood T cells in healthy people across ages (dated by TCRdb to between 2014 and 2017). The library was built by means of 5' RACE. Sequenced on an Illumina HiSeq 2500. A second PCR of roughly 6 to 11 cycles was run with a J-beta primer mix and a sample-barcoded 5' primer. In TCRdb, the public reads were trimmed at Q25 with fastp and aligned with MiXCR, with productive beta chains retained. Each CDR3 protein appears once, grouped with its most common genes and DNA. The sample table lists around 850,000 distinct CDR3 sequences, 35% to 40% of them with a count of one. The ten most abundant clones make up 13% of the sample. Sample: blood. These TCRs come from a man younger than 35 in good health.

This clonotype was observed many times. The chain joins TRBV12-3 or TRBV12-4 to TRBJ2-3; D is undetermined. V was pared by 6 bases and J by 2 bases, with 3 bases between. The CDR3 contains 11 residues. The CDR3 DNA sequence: TGTGCCAGCAGCTCCACAGATACGCAGTATTTT. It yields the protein CASSSTDTQYF.

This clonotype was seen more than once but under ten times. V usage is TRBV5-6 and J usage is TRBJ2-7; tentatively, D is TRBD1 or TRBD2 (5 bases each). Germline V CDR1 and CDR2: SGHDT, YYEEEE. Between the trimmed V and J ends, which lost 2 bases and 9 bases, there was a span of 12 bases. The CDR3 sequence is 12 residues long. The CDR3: CASSLTGRGQYF. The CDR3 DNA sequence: TGTGCCAGCAGCTTAACAGGACGGGGGCAGTACTTC.

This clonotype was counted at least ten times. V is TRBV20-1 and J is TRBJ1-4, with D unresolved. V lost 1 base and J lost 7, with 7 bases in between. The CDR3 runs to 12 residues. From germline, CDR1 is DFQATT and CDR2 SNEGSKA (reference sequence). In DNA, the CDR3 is TGCAGTGCTAGAGCTGGGGTTGAAAAACTGTTTTTT. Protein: CSARAGVEKLFF.

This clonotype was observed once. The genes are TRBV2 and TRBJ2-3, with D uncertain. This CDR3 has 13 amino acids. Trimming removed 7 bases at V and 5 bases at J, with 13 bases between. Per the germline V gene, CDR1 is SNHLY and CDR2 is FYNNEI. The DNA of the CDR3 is TGTGCCAGCACGTTATGGGGTCAAGATACGCAGTATTTT. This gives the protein CASTLWGQDTQYF.

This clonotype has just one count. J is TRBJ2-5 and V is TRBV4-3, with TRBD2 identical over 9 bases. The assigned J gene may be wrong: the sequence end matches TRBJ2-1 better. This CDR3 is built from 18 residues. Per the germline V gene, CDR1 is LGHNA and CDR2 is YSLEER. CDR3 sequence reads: CASSQDRTSVGVQETQFF. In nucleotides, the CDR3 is TGCGCCAGCAGCCAAGATCGGACTAGCGTGGGGGTCCAAGAGACCCAGTTCTTC.

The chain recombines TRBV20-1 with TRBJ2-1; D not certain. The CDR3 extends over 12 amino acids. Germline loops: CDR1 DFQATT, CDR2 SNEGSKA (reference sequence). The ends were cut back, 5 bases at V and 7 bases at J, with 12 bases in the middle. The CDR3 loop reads CSARAAQNEQFF. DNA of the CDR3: TGCAGTGCTCGAGCAGCCCAAAATGAGCAGTTCTTC.

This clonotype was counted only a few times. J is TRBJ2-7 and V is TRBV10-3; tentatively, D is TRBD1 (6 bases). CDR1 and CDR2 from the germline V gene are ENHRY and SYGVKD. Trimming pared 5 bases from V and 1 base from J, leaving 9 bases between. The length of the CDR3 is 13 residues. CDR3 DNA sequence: TGTGCCATCAGTCCAGACAGGTCCTACGAGCAGTACTTC. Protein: CAISPDRSYEQYF.

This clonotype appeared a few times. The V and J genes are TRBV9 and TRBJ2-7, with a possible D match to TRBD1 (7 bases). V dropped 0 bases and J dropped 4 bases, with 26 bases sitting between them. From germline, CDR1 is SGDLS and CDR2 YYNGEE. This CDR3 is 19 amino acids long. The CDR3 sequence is CASSVVWSGEKQGRYEQYF. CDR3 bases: TGTGCCAGCAGCGTAGTTTGGTCAGGAGAGAAACAGGGGAGGTACGAGCAGTACTTC.

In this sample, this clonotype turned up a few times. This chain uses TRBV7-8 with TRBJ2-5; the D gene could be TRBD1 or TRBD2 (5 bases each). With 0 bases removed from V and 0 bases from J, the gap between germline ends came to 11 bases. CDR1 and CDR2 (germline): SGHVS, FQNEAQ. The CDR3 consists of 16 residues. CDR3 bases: TGTGCCAGCAGCTTAGCGGGACGTCTGTACCAAGAGACCCAGTACTTC. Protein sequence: CASSLAGRLYQETQYF.

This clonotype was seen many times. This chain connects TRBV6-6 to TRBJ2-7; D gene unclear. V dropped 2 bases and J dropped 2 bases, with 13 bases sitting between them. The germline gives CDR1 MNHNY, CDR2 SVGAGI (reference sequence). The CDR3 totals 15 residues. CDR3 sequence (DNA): TGTGCCAGCAGTTACGGTATAGGCCCAACCTACGAGCAGTACTTC. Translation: CASSYGIGPTYEQYF.

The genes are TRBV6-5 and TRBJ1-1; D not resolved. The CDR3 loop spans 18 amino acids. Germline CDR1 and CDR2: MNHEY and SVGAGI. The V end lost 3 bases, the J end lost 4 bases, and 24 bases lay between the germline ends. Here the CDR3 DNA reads TGTGCCAGCAGTTATCCCCCTGGAGGGTTTGGTTCGGTCACTGAAGCTTTCTTT. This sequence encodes CASSYPPGGFGSVTEAFF.

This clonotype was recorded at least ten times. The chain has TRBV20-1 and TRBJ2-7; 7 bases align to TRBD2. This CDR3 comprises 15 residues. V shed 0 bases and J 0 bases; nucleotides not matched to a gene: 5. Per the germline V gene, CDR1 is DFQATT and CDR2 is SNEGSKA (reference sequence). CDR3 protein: CSARDLGTNSYEQYF. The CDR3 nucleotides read TGCAGTGCTAGAGATCTCGGGACTAACTCCTACGAGCAGTACTTC.

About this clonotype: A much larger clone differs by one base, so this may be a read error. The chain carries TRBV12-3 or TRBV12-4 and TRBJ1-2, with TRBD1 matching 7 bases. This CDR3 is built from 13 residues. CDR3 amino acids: CASSKQGMDGHTF. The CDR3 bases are TGTGCCAGCAGTAAACAGGGGATGGATGGCCACACCTTC.

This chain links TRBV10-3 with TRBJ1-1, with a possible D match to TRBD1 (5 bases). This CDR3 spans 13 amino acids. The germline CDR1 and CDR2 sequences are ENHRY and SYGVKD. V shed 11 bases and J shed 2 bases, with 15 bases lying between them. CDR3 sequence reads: CAALGTGNTEAFF. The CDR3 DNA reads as TGTGCCGCTCTTGGGACGGGAAACACTGAAGCTTTCTTT.

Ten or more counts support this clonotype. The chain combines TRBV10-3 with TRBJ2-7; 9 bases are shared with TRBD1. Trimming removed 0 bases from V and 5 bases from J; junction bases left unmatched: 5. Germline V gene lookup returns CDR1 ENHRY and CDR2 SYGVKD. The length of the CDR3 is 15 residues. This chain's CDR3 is CAISESRDRVHEQYF. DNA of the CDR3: TGTGCCATCAGTGAGTCGAGGGACAGGGTCCACGAGCAGTACTTC.

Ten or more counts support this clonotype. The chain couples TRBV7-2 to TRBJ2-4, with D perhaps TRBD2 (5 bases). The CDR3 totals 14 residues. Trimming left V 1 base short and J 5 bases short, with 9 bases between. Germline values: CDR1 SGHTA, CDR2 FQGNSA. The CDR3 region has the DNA TGTGCCAGCAGCTTAGTGCGCGGGCAAAACATTCAGTACTTC. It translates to CASSLVRGQNIQYF.

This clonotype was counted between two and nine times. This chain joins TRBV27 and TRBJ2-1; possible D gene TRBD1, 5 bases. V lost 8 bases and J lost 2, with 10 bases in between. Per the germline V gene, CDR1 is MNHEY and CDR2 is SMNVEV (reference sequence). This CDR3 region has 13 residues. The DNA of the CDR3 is TGTGCCAGCGGCCAGGGTCCCTACAATGAGCAGTTCTTC. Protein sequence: CASGQGPYNEQFF.

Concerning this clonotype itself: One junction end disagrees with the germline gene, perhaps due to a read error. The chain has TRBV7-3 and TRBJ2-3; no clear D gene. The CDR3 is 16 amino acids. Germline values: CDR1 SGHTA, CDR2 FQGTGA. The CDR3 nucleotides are TGTGTCAGCAGCTTATTCCCGGGCCGCAACACAGATACGCAGTATTTT. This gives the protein CVSSLFPGRNTDTQYF. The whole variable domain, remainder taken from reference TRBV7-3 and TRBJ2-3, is GAGVSQTPSNKVTEKGKYVELRCDPISGHTALYWYRQSLGQGPEFLIYFQGTGAADDSGLPNDRFFAVRPEGSVSTLKIQRTERGDSAVYLCVSSLFPGRNTDTQYFGPGTRLTVL.

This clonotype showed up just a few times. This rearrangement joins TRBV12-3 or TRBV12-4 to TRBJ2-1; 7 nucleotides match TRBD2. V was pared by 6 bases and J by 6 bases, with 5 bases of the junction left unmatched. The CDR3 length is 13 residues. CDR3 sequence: CASSPGLGNEQFF. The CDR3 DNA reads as TGTGCCAGCAGCCCAGGACTAGGCAATGAGCAGTTCTTC.

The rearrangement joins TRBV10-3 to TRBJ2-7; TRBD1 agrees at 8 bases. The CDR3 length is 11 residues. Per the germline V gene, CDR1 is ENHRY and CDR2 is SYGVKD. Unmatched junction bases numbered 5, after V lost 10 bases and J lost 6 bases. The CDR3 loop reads CATQGAGEQYF. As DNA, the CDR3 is TGTGCCACCCAGGGGGCGGGCGAGCAGTACTTC.

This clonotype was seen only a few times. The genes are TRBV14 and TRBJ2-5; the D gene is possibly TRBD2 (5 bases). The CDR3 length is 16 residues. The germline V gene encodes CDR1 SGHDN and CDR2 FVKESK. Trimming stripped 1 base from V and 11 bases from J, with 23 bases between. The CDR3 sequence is CASSQAERRPYNEQYF. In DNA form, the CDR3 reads TGTGCCAGCAGCCAAGCCGAGCGGAGACCCTACAATGAGCAGTACTTC.

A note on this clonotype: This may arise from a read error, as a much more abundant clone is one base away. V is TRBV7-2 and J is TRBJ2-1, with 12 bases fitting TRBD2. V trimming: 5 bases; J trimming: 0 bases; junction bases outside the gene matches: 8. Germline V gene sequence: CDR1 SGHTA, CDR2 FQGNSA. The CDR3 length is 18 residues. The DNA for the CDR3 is TGTGCCAGCAGCCCGGGACTAGCGGGTTGCTCCTCCTACAATGAGCAGTTCTTC. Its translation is CASSPGLAGCSSYNEQFF.

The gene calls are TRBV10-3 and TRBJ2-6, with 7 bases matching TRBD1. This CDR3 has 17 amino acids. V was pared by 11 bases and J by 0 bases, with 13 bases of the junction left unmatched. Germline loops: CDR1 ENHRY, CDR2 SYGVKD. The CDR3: CAVPGTENYSGANVLTF. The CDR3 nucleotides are TGTGCCGTCCCCGGGACAGAAAATTACTCTGGGGCCAACGTCCTGACTTTC.

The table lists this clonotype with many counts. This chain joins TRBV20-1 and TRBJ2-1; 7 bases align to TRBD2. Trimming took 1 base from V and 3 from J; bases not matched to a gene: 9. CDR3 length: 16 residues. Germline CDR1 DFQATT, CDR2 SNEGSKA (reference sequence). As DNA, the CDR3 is TGCAGTGCTAGAGCCCAAGCGGGATACCGCTACAATGAGCAGTTCTTC. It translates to CSARAQAGYRYNEQFF.